This is a list of T cell receptor beta chains from one sample in a study of blood T cell repertoires in COVID-19. Repertoires were generated with immunoSEQ multiplex PCR, while TCRdb's copy carries only in-frame clones and drops some. The table lists almost 350,000 clones, about 88% of them singletons, with just over 1% in the top ten. Sample: PBMCs or T cells enriched from blood (not recorded which). The receptors shown here come from a woman in her 30s who had been exposed to COVID-19. Both conserved end residues are part of each CDR3. A D gene is named only where the DNA matches it firmly. Size is stated for part of the rows, as once, few or many counts, or as a class when the clone is expanded.

- TRBD1 16 TRBJ1-1 TRBV18 TGTGCCAGCTCACAGATTGGACAGGGGATTAACACTGAAGCTTTCTTT CASSQIGQGINTEAFF
- TRBD1 11 TRBJ2-7 TRBV12-5 TGTGCTAGTGGTGGGACAGGGTCTAGGTACTTC CASGGTGSRYF
- - 13 TRBJ1-2 TRBV18 TGTGCCAGCCGGCCGGGGGGGGACTATGGCTACACCTTC CASRPGGDYGYTF
- - 14 TRBJ2-7 TRBV19 TGTGCCAGTAATCCAGGGGGGACCCTCTACGAGCAGTACTTC CASNPGGTLYEQYF
- - 14 TRBJ1-6 TRBV10-3 TGTGCCATCAGTGATATGGCGGGAAATTCACCCCTCCACTTT CAISDMAGNSPLHF
- - 13 TRBJ2-4 TRBV19 TGTGCCGTACGAGAGATAGCCAAAAACATTCAGTACTTC CAVREIAKNIQYF
- TRBD2 15 TRBJ2-7 TRBV9 TGTGCCAGCAGCGACTCTAGCGGGGAGGGATCCGAGCAGTACTTC CASSDSSGEGSEQYF
- TRBD2 17 TRBJ2-2 TRBV5-1 TGCGCCAGCAGCCGAGCAGGGACTAGCGTGAACACCGGGGAGCTGTTTTTT CASSRAGTSVNTGELFF
once - 13 TRBJ1-1 TRBV30 TGTGCCTGGAGTGTCCGCGGGGACACTGAAGCTTTCTTT CAWSVRGDTEAFF
- TRBD1 16 TRBJ1-2 TRBV27 TGTGCCAGCAGTCCGGACAGGACACTTCTCGGCTATGGCTACACCTTC CASSPDRTLLGYGYTF
once TRBD1 14 TRBJ2-7 TRBV27 TGTGCCAGCAGCCGCGACAGGGGTTCCTACGAGCAGTACTTC CASSRDRGSYEQYF
- - 18 TRBJ2-2 TRBV9 TGTGCCAGCAGCCCTCCGGGACTCACCACCTGGAACACCGGGGAGCTGTTTTTT CASSPPGLTTWNTGELFF
- TRBD2 15 TRBJ2-2 TRBV5-5 TGTGCCAGCAGCTTCGGGAGGGTGGACACCGGGGAGCTGTTTTTT CASSFGRVDTGELFF
- TRBD2 15 TRBJ2-1 TRBV10-2 TGCGCCAGCAGTGAACCACGGTTGGCGGGAGCCGAGCAGTTCTTC CASSEPRLAGAEQFF
- - 11 TRBJ1-2 TRBV29-1 TGCAGCGTTGTGCAGAACTATGGCTACACCTTC CSVVQNYGYTF
- - 13 TRBJ1-6 TRBV5-1 TGCGCCAGCAGCCCGGAATGGAGTTCACCCCTCCACTTT CASSPEWSSPLHF
- - 14 TRBJ2-7 TRBV9 TGTGCCAGCAGCCTCGGGACTGCTCCCTACGAGCAGTACTTC CASSLGTAPYEQYF
few - 15 TRBJ2-5 TRBV5-3 TGTGCCAGAAGCCCCTACAAAACTAAAAGGGAGACCCAGTACTTC CARSPYKTKRETQYF
few - 13 TRBJ1-5 TRBV2 TGTGCCAGCACCCCCAGGGTCGCTCAGCCCCAGCATTTT CASTPRVAQPQHF
- - 12 TRBJ1-5 TRBV28 TGTGCCAGCGAGAGGCTAAATCAGCCCCAGCATTTT CASERLNQPQHF
- TRBD1 16 TRBJ2-2 TRBV7-6 TGTGCCAGCAGCTTAGCGAACAGGGGTGATACCGGGGAGCTGTTTTTT CASSLANRGDTGELFF
- TRBD1 14 TRBJ2-7 TRBV7-2 TGTGCCAGCAGCCCCAGGGGGAAGTCTGGGGAGCAGTACTTC CASSPRGKSGEQYF
- - 20 TRBJ2-1 TRBV10-2 TGCGCCAGCAGTGAGACCCGGACAGGGGGCCAAGCGGGAGGGAAAAATGAGCAGTTCTTC CASSETRTGGQAGGKNEQFF